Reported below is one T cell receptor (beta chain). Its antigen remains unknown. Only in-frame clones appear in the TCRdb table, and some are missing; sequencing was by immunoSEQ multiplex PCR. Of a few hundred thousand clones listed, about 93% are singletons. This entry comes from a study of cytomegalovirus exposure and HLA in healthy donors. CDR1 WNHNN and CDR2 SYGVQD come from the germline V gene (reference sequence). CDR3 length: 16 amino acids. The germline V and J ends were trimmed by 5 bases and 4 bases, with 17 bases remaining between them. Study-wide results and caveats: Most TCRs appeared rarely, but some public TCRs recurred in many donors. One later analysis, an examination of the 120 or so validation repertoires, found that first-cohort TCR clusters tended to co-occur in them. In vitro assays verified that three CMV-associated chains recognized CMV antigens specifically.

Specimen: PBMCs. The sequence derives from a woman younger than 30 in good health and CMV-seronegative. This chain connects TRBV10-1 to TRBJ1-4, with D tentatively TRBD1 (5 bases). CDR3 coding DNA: TGCGCCAGCAGTCCCCTTCATGGGGGGGGTAATGAAAAACTGTTTTTT. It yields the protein CASSPLHGGGNEKLFF.